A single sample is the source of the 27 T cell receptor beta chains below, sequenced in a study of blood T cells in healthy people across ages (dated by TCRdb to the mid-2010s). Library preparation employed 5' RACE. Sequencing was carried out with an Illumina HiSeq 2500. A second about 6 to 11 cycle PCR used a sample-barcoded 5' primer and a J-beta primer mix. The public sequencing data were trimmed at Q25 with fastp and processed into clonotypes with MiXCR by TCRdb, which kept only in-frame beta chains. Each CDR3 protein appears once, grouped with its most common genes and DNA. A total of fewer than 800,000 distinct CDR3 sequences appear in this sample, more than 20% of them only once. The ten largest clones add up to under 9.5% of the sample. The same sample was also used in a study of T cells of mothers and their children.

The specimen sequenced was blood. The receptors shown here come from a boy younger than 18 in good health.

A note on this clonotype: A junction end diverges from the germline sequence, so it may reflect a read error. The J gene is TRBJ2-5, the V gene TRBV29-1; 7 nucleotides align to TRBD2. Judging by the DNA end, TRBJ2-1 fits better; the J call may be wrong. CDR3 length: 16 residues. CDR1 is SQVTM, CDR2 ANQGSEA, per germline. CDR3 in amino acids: CSVEITSLGGYKEQFF. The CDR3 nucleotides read TGCAGCGTTGAAATTACTTCGTTGGGGGGGTACAAAGAGCAGTTCTTC.

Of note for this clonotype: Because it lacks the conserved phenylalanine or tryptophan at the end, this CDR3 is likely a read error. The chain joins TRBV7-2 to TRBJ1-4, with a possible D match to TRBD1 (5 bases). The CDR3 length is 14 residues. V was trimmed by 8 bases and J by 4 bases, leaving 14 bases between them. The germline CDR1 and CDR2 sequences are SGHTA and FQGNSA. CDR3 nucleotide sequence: TGTGCCAGCGGGGTGGGACTGGGTAATGAAAAACTGTTTCTT. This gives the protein CASGVGLGNEKLFL.

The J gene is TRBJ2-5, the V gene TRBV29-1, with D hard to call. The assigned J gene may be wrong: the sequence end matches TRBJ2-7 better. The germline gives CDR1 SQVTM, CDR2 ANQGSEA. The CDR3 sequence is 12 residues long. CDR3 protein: CSVAVVANEQYF. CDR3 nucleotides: TGCAGCGTTGCGGTGGTCGCTAACGAGCAGTACTTC.

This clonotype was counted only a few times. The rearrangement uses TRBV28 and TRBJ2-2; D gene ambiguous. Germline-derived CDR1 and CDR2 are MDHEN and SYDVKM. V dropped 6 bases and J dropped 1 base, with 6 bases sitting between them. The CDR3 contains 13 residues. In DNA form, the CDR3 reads TGTGCCAGCAGGCGACAGAACACCGGGGAGCTGTTTTTT. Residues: CASRRQNTGELFF. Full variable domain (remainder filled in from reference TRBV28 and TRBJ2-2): DVKVTQSSRYLVKRTGEKVFLECVQDMDHENMFWYRQDPGLGLRLIYFSYDVKMKEKGDIPEGYSVSREKKERFSLILESASTNQTSMYLCASRRQNTGELFFGEGSRLTVL.

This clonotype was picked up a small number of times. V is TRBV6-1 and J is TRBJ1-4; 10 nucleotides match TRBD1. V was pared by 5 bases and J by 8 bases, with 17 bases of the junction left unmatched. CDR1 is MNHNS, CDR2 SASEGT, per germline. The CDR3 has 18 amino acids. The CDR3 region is CASSTGQGGLLPGEKLFF. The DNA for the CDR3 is TGTGCCAGCAGTACAGGACAGGGGGGATTGTTACCCGGAGAAAAACTGTTTTTT.

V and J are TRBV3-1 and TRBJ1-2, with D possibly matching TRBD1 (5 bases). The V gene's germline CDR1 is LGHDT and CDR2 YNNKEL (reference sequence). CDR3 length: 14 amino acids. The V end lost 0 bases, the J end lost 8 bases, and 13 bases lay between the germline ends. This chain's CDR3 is CASSQDGGSGGYTF. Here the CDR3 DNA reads TGTGCCAGCAGCCAAGATGGGGGGTCGGGAGGCTACACCTTC.

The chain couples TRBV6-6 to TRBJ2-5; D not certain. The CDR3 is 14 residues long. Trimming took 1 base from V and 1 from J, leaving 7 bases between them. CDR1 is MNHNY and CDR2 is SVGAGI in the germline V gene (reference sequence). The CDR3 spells CASSYWPIQETQYF. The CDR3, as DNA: TGTGCCAGCAGTTACTGGCCTATCCAAGAGACCCAGTACTTC.

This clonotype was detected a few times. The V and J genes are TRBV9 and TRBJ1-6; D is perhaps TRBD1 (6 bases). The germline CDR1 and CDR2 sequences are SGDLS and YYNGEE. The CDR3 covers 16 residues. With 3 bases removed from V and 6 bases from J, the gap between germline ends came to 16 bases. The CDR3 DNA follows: TGTGCCAGCAGCGCGAGATCCACAGGGATTAATTCACCCCTCCACTTT. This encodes CASSARSTGINSPLHF.

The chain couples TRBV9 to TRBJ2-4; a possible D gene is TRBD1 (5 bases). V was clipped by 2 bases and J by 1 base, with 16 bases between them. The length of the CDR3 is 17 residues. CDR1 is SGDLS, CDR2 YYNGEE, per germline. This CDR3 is CASSVRQPPWAKNIQYF. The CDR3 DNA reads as TGTGCCAGCAGCGTGAGACAGCCTCCATGGGCCAAAAACATTCAGTACTTC.

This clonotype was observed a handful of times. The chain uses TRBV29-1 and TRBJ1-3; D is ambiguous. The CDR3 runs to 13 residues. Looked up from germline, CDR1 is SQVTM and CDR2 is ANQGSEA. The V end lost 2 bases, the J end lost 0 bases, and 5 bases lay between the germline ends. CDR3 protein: CSVEYPSGNTIYF. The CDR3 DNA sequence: TGCAGCGTTGAATACCCCTCTGGAAACACCATATATTTT.

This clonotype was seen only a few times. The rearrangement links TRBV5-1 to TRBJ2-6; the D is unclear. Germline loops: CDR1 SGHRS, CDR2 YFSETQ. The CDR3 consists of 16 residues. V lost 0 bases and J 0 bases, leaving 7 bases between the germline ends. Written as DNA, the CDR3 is TGCGCCAGCAGCTTGGTGATGAGCTCTGGGGCCAACGTCCTGACTTTC. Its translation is CASSLVMSSGANVLTF.

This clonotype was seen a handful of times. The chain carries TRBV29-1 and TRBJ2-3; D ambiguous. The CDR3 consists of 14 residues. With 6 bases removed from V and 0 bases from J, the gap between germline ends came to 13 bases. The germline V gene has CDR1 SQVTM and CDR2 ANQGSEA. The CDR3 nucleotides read TGCAGCGTCCTGGGAAGCGCCAGCACAGATACGCAGTATTTT. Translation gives CSVLGSASTDTQYF.

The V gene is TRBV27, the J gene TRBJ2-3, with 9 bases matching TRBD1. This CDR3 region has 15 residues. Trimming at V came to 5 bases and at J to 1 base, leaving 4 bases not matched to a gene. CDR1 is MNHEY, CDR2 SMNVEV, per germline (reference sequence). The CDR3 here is CASSRWTGGTDTQYF. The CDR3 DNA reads TGTGCCAGCAGTCGTTGGACAGGGGGCACAGATACGCAGTATTTT.

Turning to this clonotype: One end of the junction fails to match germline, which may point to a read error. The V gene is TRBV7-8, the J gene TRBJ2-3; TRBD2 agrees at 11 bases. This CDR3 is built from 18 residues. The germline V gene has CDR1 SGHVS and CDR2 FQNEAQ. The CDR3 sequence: CAGSLGTSGSPSTDTQYF. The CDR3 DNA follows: TGTGCCGGCAGCTTAGGGACTAGCGGTTCACCTAGCACAGATACGCAGTATTTT.

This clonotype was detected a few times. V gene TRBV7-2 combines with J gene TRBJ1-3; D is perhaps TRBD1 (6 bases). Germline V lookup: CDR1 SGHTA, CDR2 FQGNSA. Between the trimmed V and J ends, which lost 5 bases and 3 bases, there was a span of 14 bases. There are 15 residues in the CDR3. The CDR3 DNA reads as TGTGCCAGCAGCCCTCCAGGGGTGTATGGAAACACCATATATTTT. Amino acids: CASSPPGVYGNTIYF. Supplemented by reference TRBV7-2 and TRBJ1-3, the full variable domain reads GAGVSQSPSNKVTEKGKDVELRCDPISGHTALYWYRQSLGQGLEFLIYFQGNSAPDKSGLPSDRFSAERTGGSVSTLTIQRTQQEDSAVYLCASSPPGVYGNTIYFGEGSWLTVV.

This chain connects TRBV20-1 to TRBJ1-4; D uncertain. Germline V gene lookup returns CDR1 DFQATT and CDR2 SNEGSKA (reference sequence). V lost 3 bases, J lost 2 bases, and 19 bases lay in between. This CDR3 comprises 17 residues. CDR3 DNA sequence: TGCAGTGCTAGGGCCAGGCACTTCCCGGCCACTAATGAAAAACTGTTTTTT. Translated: CSARARHFPATNEKLFF.

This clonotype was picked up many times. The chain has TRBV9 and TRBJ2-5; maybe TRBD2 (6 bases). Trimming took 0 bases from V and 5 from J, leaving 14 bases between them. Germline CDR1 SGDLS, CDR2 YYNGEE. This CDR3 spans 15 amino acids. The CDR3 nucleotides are TGTGCCAGCAGCGTAGGTGGAGGGTCGTCGGAGACCCAGTACTTC. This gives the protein CASSVGGGSSETQYF.

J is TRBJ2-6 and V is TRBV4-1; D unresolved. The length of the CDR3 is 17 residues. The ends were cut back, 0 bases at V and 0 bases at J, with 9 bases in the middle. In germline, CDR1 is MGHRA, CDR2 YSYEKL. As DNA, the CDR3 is TGCGCCAGCAGCCAAGAGTCTCCTAGCTCTGGGGCCAACGTCCTGACTTTC. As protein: CASSQESPSSGANVLTF.

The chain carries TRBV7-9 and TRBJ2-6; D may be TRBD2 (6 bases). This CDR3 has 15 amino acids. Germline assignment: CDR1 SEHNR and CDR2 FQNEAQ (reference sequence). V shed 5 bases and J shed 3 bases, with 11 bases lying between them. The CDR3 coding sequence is TGTGCCAGCAGCCGTGGGGGGAATGGGGCCAACGTCCTGACTTTC. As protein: CASSRGGNGANVLTF.

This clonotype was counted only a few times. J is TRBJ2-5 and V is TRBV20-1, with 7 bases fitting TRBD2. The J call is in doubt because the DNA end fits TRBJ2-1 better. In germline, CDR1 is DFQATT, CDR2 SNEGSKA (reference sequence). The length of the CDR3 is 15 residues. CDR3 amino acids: CSVAGAGGRRDGQFF. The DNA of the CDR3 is TGCAGTGTTGCGGGAGCCGGAGGGCGTAGAGATGGGCAGTTCTTC.

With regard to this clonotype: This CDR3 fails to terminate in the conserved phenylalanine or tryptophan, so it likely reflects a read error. The CDR3, as DNA: TGTGCCAGCAGTTTCGGACTAGCGGCCTACGAGCAGTACTCC. Amino acid sequence: CASSFGLAAYEQYS. The J gene is TRBJ2-7, the V gene TRBV12-3 or TRBV12-4, with TRBD2 matching 10 bases. Trimming removed 3 bases from V and 2 bases from J; junction bases left unmatched: 1. The CDR3 totals 14 residues.

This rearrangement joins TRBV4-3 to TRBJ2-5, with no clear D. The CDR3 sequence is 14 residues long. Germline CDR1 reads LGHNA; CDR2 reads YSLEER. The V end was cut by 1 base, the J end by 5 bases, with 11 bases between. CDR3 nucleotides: TGCGCCAGCAGCCAAGTTCCGTTCCAGGAGACCCAGTACTTC. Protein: CASSQVPFQETQYF.

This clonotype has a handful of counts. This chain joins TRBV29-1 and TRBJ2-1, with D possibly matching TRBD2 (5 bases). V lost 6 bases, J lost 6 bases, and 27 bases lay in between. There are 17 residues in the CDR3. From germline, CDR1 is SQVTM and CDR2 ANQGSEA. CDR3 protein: CSVVPGILGSVLNEQFF. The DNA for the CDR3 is TGCAGCGTCGTCCCCGGGATCTTAGGTTCGGTTCTCAATGAGCAGTTCTTC.

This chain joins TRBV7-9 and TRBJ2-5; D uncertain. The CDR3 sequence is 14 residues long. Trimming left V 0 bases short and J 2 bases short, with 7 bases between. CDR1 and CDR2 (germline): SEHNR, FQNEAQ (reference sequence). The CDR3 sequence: CASSLAMMQETQYF. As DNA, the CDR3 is TGTGCCAGCAGCTTAGCAATGATGCAAGAGACCCAGTACTTC.

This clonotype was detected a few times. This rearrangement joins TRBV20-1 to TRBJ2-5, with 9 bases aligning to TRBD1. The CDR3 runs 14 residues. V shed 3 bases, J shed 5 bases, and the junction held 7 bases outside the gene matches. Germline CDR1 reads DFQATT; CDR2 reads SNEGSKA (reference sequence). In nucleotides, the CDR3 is TGCAGTGCTAGGTTAGGACAGGGGAGTGAGACCCAGTACTTC. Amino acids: CSARLGQGSETQYF.

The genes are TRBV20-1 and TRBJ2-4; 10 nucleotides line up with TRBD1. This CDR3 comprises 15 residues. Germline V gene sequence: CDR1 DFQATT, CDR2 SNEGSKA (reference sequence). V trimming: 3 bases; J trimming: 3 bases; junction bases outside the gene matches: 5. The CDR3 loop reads CSARTGGEGKNIQYF. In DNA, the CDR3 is TGCAGTGCTAGGACAGGGGGCGAAGGCAAAAACATTCAGTACTTC.

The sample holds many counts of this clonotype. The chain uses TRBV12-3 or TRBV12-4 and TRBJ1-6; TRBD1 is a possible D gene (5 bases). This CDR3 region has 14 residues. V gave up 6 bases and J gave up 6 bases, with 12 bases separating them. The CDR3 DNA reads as TGTGCCAGCAGCTCCGGGACGGCTAATTCACCCCTCCACTTT. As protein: CASSSGTANSPLHF.